This T cell receptor beta chain was obtained from a study of blood T cell repertoires in COVID-19. Study as a whole: COVID-19 samples collected from the United States, Italy and Spain covered acute and convalescent phases. Sources were T cells, B-cell-depleted T cells, or PBMCs; the material itself was cDNA or gDNA.

Sequencing was performed with immunoSEQ multiplex PCR; in TCRdb, only in-frame clones are kept and a portion is missing. The data show over 200,000 clones, approximately 89% seen once. Study members were between about 18 and 100 years old and lived in 24 US regions. The clonotype originates from a woman aged 25 to 39 who had been exposed to COVID-19. Specimen: PBMCs or T cells enriched from blood (not recorded which).

The CDR3: CASSLEPSGVLYEQYF. In DNA, the CDR3 is TGCGCCAGCAGCTTGGAGCCTAGCGGGGTTCTCTACGAGCAGTACTTC. V usage is TRBV5-1 and J usage is TRBJ2-7, with 9 bases aligning to TRBD2. Trimming removed 0 bases from V and 3 bases from J; junction bases left unmatched: 7. Per germline, CDR1 SGHRS and CDR2 YFSETQ. This CDR3 contains 16 residues.